The entry below gives a single T cell receptor (beta chain) sequence along with its context. Germline assignment: CDR1 SEHNR and CDR2 FQNEAQ (reference sequence). V dropped 5 bases and J dropped 1 base, with 5 bases sitting between them. The CDR3 covers 12 residues. Profiling relied on immunoSEQ multiplex PCR, and the TCRdb table lists in-frame clones only, not all of them. Of about 190,000 clones in the sample, 70% to 85% were seen once. These data are taken from a study of blood T cell repertoires in COVID-19. The TCR originated in a woman in her 30s who had recovered from COVID-19. Sequencing was done on a sample of PBMCs or T cells enriched from blood (not recorded which). The gene calls are TRBV7-9 and TRBJ1-1; D unresolved. CDR3 DNA: TGTGCCAGCAGCCCATGGAACACTGAAGCTTTCTTT. Its translation is CASSPWNTEAFF.